This T cell receptor beta chain appears in the sequencing data of a study of blood T cell repertoires in COVID-19. Study-wide context: Sites in the United States, Italy and Spain provided acute and convalescent COVID-19 samples.

Germline V lookup: CDR1 MGHDK, CDR2 SYGVNS. The CDR3 loop spans 14 amino acids. V trimming: 5 bases; J trimming: 2 bases; junction bases outside the gene matches: 1. Assay used: immunoSEQ multiplex PCR; TCRdb lists only in-frame clones, some missing. The table records 150,000 to 190,000 clones, around nine tenths of them present only once. The chain joins TRBV25-1 to TRBJ1-3, with 9 positions matching TRBD1. This TCR came from a woman aged 70 to 79 with acute or convalescent COVID-19. Specimen: peripheral blood. The CDR3 nucleotides are TGTGCCAGCAGTCGGACAGGGGCTGGAAACACCATATATTTT. It codes for CASSRTGAGNTIYF.